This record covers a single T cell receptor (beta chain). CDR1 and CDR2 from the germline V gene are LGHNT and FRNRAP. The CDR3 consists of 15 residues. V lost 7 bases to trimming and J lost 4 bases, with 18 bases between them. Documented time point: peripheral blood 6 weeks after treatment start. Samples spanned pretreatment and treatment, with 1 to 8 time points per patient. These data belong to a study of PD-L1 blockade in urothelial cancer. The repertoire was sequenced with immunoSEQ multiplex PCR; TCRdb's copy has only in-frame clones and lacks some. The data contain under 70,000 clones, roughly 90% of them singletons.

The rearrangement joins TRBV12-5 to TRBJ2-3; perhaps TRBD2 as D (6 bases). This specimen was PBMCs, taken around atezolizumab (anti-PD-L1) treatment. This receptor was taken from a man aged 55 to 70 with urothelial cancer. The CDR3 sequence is CASDQPGTLPDTQYF. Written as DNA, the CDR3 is TGTGCTAGTGATCAACCCGGGACTCTCCCAGATACGCAGTATTTT.